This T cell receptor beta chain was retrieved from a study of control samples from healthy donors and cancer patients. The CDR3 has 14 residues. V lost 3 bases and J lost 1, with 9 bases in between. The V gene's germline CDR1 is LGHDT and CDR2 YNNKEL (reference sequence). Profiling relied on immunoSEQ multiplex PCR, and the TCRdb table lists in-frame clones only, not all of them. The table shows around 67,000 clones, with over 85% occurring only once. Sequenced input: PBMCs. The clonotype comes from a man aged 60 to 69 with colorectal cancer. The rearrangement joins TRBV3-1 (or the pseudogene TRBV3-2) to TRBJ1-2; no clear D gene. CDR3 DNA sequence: TGTGCCAGCAGCCAGAGGCAAGATAACTATGGCTACACCTTC. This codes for CASSQRQDNYGYTF.